These T cell receptor beta chains were read from a single sample in a study of blood T cells in healthy people across ages. TCRdb reprocessed the 5' RACE reads with MiXCR, giving one entry per CDR3 protein. The sample includes about 1 million distinct CDR3 sequences, over 35% of them seen just once. Sequencing was done on a sample of blood. Every receptor here comes from a woman aged 55-69 years in good health. Both conserved end residues are part of each CDR3. A D gene is named only where the DNA matches it firmly. A row's size may be missing; if present it is once, few, many or a size class.

CDR3nt: TGTGCCAGCACCAATTGGGTAGTAGAGCAGTTCTTC; CDR3aa: CASTNWVVEQFF; j_gene: TRBJ2-1; abundance: NA; d_gene: NA; v_gene: TRBV12-3/TRBV12-4; len: 12
CDR3nt: TGCAGTGCTTACAGCGGCTACAATGAGCAGTTCTTC; CDR3aa: CSAYSGYNEQFF; j_gene: TRBJ2-1; abundance: few; d_gene: NA; v_gene: TRBV20-1; len: 12
CDR3nt: TGTGCCAGCAGTGAATGGACAGGTGGGGGTTCCTACGAGCAGTACTTC; CDR3aa: CASSEWTGGGSYEQYF; j_gene: TRBJ2-7; abundance: once; d_gene: TRBD1; v_gene: TRBV6-1; len: 16
CDR3nt: TGTGCCAGCAGCTCGGGAGGACTAGCGGGAAAAGAGCAGTACTTC; CDR3aa: CASSSGGLAGKEQYF; j_gene: TRBJ2-4; abundance: once; d_gene: TRBD2; v_gene: TRBV7-9; len: 15
CDR3nt: TGTGCCAGCAGCTTAAGCCGGGGCGGGGAGAGGGATACGCAGTATTTT; CDR3aa: CASSLSRGGERDTQYF; j_gene: TRBJ2-3; abundance: NA; d_gene: NA; v_gene: TRBV13; len: 16
CDR3nt: TGCAGCCTACAGGGGCTGGGGAATGAGCAGTACTTC; CDR3aa: CSLQGLGNEQYF; j_gene: TRBJ2-7; abundance: NA; d_gene: TRBD1; v_gene: TRBV29-1; len: 12
CDR3nt: TGCGCCAGCAGCTTGTCCCTCGGCCATGAGCAGTTCTTC; CDR3aa: CASSLSLGHEQFF; j_gene: TRBJ2-1; abundance: NA; d_gene: NA; v_gene: TRBV5-1; len: 13
CDR3nt: TGCAGTGCTAGAGATATAGGGGTGGGTGAGCAGTTCTTC; CDR3aa: CSARDIGVGEQFF; j_gene: TRBJ2-1; abundance: few; d_gene: NA; v_gene: TRBV20-1; len: 13
CDR3nt: TGTGCCAGCAGTTTTGGTAGGGACAATCAGCCCCAGCATTTT; CDR3aa: CASSFGRDNQPQHF; j_gene: TRBJ1-5; abundance: NA; d_gene: NA; v_gene: TRBV12-3/TRBV12-4; len: 14
CDR3nt: TGTGCCACCAAGGGGGTGACCGATGGCTACACCTTC; CDR3aa: CATKGVTDGYTF; j_gene: TRBJ1-2; abundance: NA; d_gene: NA; v_gene: TRBV24-1; len: 12
CDR3nt: TGTGCCAGCAGTGAAGGTCCCGACAGTTTTATCACAGATACGCAGTATTTT; CDR3aa: CASSEGPDSFITDTQYF; j_gene: TRBJ2-3; abundance: few; d_gene: NA; v_gene: TRBV6-1; len: 17
CDR3nt: TGTGCCAGCAGTTCCGGGAATAACTATGGCTACACCTTC; CDR3aa: CASSSGNNYGYTF; j_gene: TRBJ1-2; abundance: NA; d_gene: NA; v_gene: TRBV27; len: 13
CDR3nt: TGTGCCAGCAGTGAACGGCGAGGGTCTGGGGTACTAGCGGGGAAATCAGATACGCAGTATTTT; CDR3aa: CASSERRGSGVLAGKSDTQYF; j_gene: TRBJ2-3; abundance: NA; d_gene: TRBD2; v_gene: TRBV6-1; len: 21
CDR3nt: TGTGCCAGCAGCCCCGGACAGGGCGAGAGAGAGACCCAGTACTTC; CDR3aa: CASSPGQGERETQYF; j_gene: TRBJ2-5; abundance: few; d_gene: TRBD1; v_gene: TRBV7-2; len: 15
CDR3nt: TGTGCCGGCAGTTTATCGGACAGGGTAAACACTGAAGCTTTCTTT; CDR3aa: CAGSLSDRVNTEAFF; j_gene: TRBJ1-1; abundance: NA; d_gene: TRBD1; v_gene: TRBV27; len: 15
CDR3nt: TGTGCCAGCAGCCAAGGGGGGACTAGCGGTAACACAGATACGCAGTATTTT; CDR3aa: CASSQGGTSGNTDTQYF; j_gene: TRBJ2-3; abundance: NA; d_gene: TRBD2; v_gene: TRBV3-1; len: 17
CDR3nt: TGTGCCAGCAGCCCGGGACTAGCGGGGACTGAGCAGTACTTC; CDR3aa: CASSPGLAGTEQYF; j_gene: TRBJ2-5; abundance: NA; d_gene: TRBD2; v_gene: TRBV13; len: 14
CDR3nt: TGTGCCAGCAGTGTCGGGAGCCCCTACAATGAGCAGTTCTTC; CDR3aa: CASSVGSPYNEQFF; j_gene: TRBJ2-1; abundance: few; d_gene: NA; v_gene: TRBV25-1; len: 14
CDR3nt: TGTGCCAGCAGCGTAGAACTAGCGGGAGAGCAGTACTTC; CDR3aa: CASSVELAGEQYF; j_gene: TRBJ2-7; abundance: many; d_gene: TRBD2; v_gene: TRBV9; len: 13
CDR3nt: TGTGCCAGCAGAGAACGGGGGGCGGGGAATCAGCCCCAGCATTTT; CDR3aa: CASRERGAGNQPQHF; j_gene: TRBJ1-5; abundance: few; d_gene: NA; v_gene: TRBV6-6; len: 15
CDR3nt: TGCAGTGCTAGAGCGGGGGGAAAGTACAATGAGCAGTTCTTC; CDR3aa: CSARAGGKYNEQFF; j_gene: TRBJ2-1; abundance: NA; d_gene: TRBD2; v_gene: TRBV20-1; len: 14
CDR3nt: TGCGCCAGCAGCTGGGGAAAGACTAGCGGGAGCGCCGAGCAGTACTTC; CDR3aa: CASSWGKTSGSAEQYF; j_gene: TRBJ2-7; abundance: NA; d_gene: TRBD2; v_gene: TRBV4-1; len: 16
CDR3nt: TGTGCCAGCTCACCCAGGGAGGGAAGCGAGCAGTACTTC; CDR3aa: CASSPREGSEQYF; j_gene: TRBJ2-7; abundance: NA; d_gene: TRBD2; v_gene: TRBV18; len: 13